The 18 T cell receptor beta chains reported below all come from one sample, sequenced in a study of blood T cells in healthy people across ages. Next came a second PCR, run for roughly 6 to 11 cycles, which used a sample-barcoded 5' primer along with a J-beta primer mix. Each CDR3 protein gets one entry after TCRdb re-called the 5' RACE reads with MiXCR. The sample consists of roughly 1.6 million distinct CDR3 sequences, around 36% of them appearing once. The source material was blood. The source of these receptors is a woman in her twenties or thirties in good health.

On this clonotype: A much larger clone is a single base away; this may be a read error. The chain recombines TRBV9 with TRBJ2-5; 7 bases are shared with TRBD1. This CDR3 spans 12 amino acids. Germline-derived CDR1 and CDR2 are SGDLS and YYNGEE. The CDR3 region has the DNA TGTGCCGGCAGCAGGGGGAAAGAGACCCAGTACTTC. This translates into CAGSRGKETQYF.

In its sample, this clonotype was seen a few times. The rearrangement joins TRBV7-3 to TRBJ1-2; D remains ambiguous. Germline V gives CDR1 SGHTA, CDR2 FQGTGA. The CDR3 loop spans 15 amino acids. Trimming left V 4 bases short and J 8 bases short, with 20 bases between. The DNA of the CDR3 is TGTGCCAGCAGCTCCCGTGGTTGGGCAGGAGAAGGCTACACCTTC. It encodes CASSSRGWAGEGYTF.

This clonotype has just one count. A much bigger clone sits one base away, suggesting this may be a read error. V is TRBV29-1 and J is TRBJ1-2; D remains ambiguous. Trimming shortened V by 5 bases and J by 8 bases, and 12 bases separated the two germline ends. CDR1 and CDR2 (germline): SQVTM, ANQGSEA. This CDR3 spans 11 amino acids. CDR3 bases: TGCAGCGTTAAAGGCAGGCTAGGCTACACCTTC. This codes for CSVKGRLGYTF.

The chain combines TRBV11-2 with TRBJ1-3; D gene ambiguous. Germline CDR1 is SGHAT and CDR2 is FQNNGV. This CDR3 has 13 residues. V shed 2 bases and J shed 5 bases, with 7 bases lying between them. The CDR3 DNA reads TGTGCCAGCAGCTTATATGGGAGAAACACCATATATTTT. This sequence encodes CASSLYGRNTIYF.

This clonotype is a singleton in its sample. The V gene is TRBV4-3, the J gene TRBJ2-3, with 11 bases that match TRBD2. The CDR3 spans 18 residues. CDR1 LGHNA and CDR2 YSLEER come from the germline V gene. Losses at the gene ends were 1 base for V and 4 bases for J; bases not matched to a gene: 10. The CDR3 nucleotides are TGCGCCAGCAGCCAAGCGGGACTAGCGGCTCGGAGGCCAGATACGCAGTATTTT. Its protein is CASSQAGLAARRPDTQYF.

This clonotype was picked up one time. This chain links TRBV5-1 with TRBJ1-2; 9 nucleotides align to TRBD1. Trimming at V came to 3 bases and at J to 5 bases, leaving 5 bases not matched to a gene. This CDR3 has 14 amino acids. The V gene's germline CDR1 is SGHRS and CDR2 YFSETQ. The CDR3 sequence: CASSSGTGQYGYTF. The CDR3 coding sequence is TGCGCCAGCAGCTCCGGGACAGGGCAATATGGCTACACCTTC.

The genes are TRBV12-3 or TRBV12-4 and TRBJ2-7; 11 bases line up with TRBD2. The CDR3 totals 18 residues. J gave up 2 bases and V 0 bases, and 9 bases lay outside the gene matches. Here the CDR3 reads CASSLAQASGRYTYEQYF. As DNA, the CDR3 is TGTGCCAGCAGTTTAGCTCAGGCTAGCGGGAGGTACACCTACGAGCAGTACTTC.

V gene TRBV27 combines with J gene TRBJ1-2, with TRBD1 identical over 9 bases. J was trimmed by 4 bases and V by 5 bases; bases with no gene match: 11. Germline V gives CDR1 MNHEY, CDR2 SMNVEV (reference sequence). This CDR3 has 16 amino acids. CDR3 in amino acids: CASSQRSGTGTYGYTF. The CDR3 region has the DNA TGTGCCAGCAGTCAACGATCAGGGACAGGGACCTATGGCTACACCTTC.

V is TRBV20-1 and J is TRBJ2-1, with 9 bases that match TRBD2. Trimming took 3 bases from V and 6 from J; bases not matched to a gene: 9. The CDR3 totals 15 residues. Germline V gene sequence: CDR1 DFQATT, CDR2 SNEGSKA (reference sequence). CDR3 region: CSARGGGEDINEQFF. The CDR3 nucleotides are TGCAGTGCTAGGGGCGGGGGGGAGGATATCAATGAGCAGTTCTTC.

The chain recombines TRBV7-9 with TRBJ1-1; perhaps TRBD1 as D (5 bases). The CDR3 sequence is 15 residues long. V was shortened by 7 bases and J by 5 bases, with 20 bases between the two germline ends. Germline V lookup: CDR1 SEHNR, CDR2 FQNEAQ (reference sequence). The CDR3 DNA reads TGTGCCAGCACCCGTACCCTGCGGGAGGGGACTGAAGCTTTCTTT. The encoded protein is CASTRTLREGTEAFF.

This clonotype showed up just once. The CDR3 end shows no conserved phenylalanine or tryptophan, and so a read error is likely. J is TRBJ2-5 and V is TRBV7-3; 10 nucleotides align to TRBD2. Losses at the gene ends were 5 bases for V and 2 bases for J; bases not matched to a gene: 8. The germline V gene has CDR1 SGHTA and CDR2 FQGTGA. This CDR3 spans 16 amino acids. The CDR3, as DNA: TGTGCCAGCAGCCAAAAGGGACTAGCGAAACAAGAGACCCAGTACGTC. It encodes CASSQKGLAKQETQYV.

This rearrangement joins TRBV20-1 to TRBJ2-3; no reliable D call. There are 14 residues in the CDR3. CDR1 and CDR2 from the germline V gene are DFQATT and SNEGSKA (reference sequence). The germline V and J ends were trimmed by 0 bases and 0 bases, with 7 bases remaining between them. CDR3: CSARDLHSTDTQYF. DNA for the CDR3: TGCAGTGCTAGAGATTTACACAGCACAGATACGCAGTATTTT.

About this clonotype itself: The junction shows a germline mismatch at one end, possibly a read error. The chain joins TRBV27 to TRBJ2-7, with 12 bases identical to TRBD2. CDR1 MNHEY and CDR2 SMNVEV come from the germline V gene (reference sequence). The CDR3 length is 19 residues. CDR3 DNA sequence: TGTGCCGGCAGTTTAAGTGGCATAGCTAGCGGGGGGGCGTCCTACGAGCAGTACTTC. Amino acids: CAGSLSGIASGGASYEQYF.

This CDR3 is CSAPLAGVTNEQFF. CDR3 nucleotide sequence: TGCAGTGCGCCACTAGCGGGAGTTACCAATGAGCAGTTCTTC. The V gene is TRBV20-1, the J gene TRBJ2-1, with TRBD2 matching over 11 bases. The CDR3 length is 14 residues. With 6 bases clipped from V and 6 bases from J, the junction kept 7 bases outside the gene matches. Germline assignment: CDR1 DFQATT and CDR2 SNEGSKA (reference sequence).

The rearrangement uses TRBV28 and TRBJ2-4; D is perhaps TRBD2 (5 bases). The J call may be wrong; the DNA end is better matched by TRBJ2-7. This CDR3 has 14 amino acids. Per germline, CDR1 MDHEN and CDR2 SYDVKM. This chain's CDR3 is CASSFSEPPFEQYF. The CDR3 DNA reads as TGTGCCAGCAGTTTTAGCGAGCCCCCTTTCGAGCAGTACTTC.

This clonotype was seen more than once but under ten times. V and J are TRBV6-5 and TRBJ2-1; either TRBD1 or TRBD2 may supply D (5 bases each). V was shortened by 5 bases and J by 6 bases, with 14 bases between the two germline ends. The germline CDR1 and CDR2 sequences are MNHEY and SVGAGI. This CDR3 spans 14 amino acids. The CDR3 reads CASSAWDGLNEQFF. The CDR3 nucleotides read TGTGCCAGCAGTGCCTGGGACGGACTCAATGAGCAGTTCTTC.

The gene calls are TRBV12-3 or TRBV12-4 and TRBJ2-1; no clear D gene. V gave up 6 bases and J gave up 3 bases, with 12 bases separating them. The CDR3 covers 14 residues. The CDR3 DNA reads TGTGCCAGCAGCCTTACCCGAGACTACAATGAGCAGTTCTTC. This gives the protein CASSLTRDYNEQFF.

The rearrangement joins TRBV5-1 to TRBJ2-2, with D tentatively TRBD1 (6 bases). Germline CDR1 and CDR2: SGHRS and YFSETQ. Between the trimmed V and J ends, which lost 4 bases and 6 bases, there was a span of 13 bases. The CDR3 spans 14 residues. The CDR3 region has the DNA TGCGCCAGCAGCCTCAAACAGGGCCCCGGGGAGCTGTTTTTT. The encoded protein is CASSLKQGPGELFF.